These T cell receptor beta chains were read from a single sample in a study of T cell responses to AZD1222 COVID-19 vaccine. Only in-frame clones appear in the TCRdb table, and some are missing; sequencing was by immunoSEQ multiplex PCR. The sample holds 250,000 to 300,000 clones; approximately 94% are singletons and the top ten take less than 0.6%. The material was peripheral blood, obtained 28 days after the second AZD1222 dose. The receptors derive from an adult who received the AZD1222 COVID-19 vaccine. Both conserved end residues are part of each CDR3. Each record gives: J gene, clone size, D gene, V gene, CDR3 DNA, CDR3 protein. A D gene is named only where the DNA matches it firmly. Rows give clone size only sometimes, using once, few, many, or a class for an expanded clone.

TRBJ1-6	.	TRBD1	TRBV28	TGTGCCAGCAGCCCTACCCCGGGACAGGGGTTTGGTTCACCCCTCCACTTT	CASSPTPGQGFGSPLHF
TRBJ1-5	.	TRBD1	TRBV28	TGTGCCAGCAGTTTAGGCGGGACAGGGTGGGTTAGACAGCCCCAGCATTTT	CASSLGGTGWVRQPQHF
TRBJ2-2	.	.	TRBV5-6	TGTGCCAGCAGCTTGGGGGCTACGAACACCGGGGAGCTGTTTTTT	CASSLGATNTGELFF
TRBJ2-1	.	.	TRBV25-1	TGTGCCAGCAGTGAGTCCCGCAATGAGCAGTTCTTC	CASSESRNEQFF
TRBJ1-1	.	.	TRBV6-2/TRBV6-3	TGTGCCAGCAGTTACGTCCTAACTGAAGCTTTCTTT	CASSYVLTEAFF
TRBJ2-4	.	TRBD2	TRBV30	TGTGCCTGGAGTGTTGGGGGGGGCATTCAGTACTTC	CAWSVGGGIQYF
TRBJ2-3	.	.	TRBV7-9	TGTGCCAGCAGCCACAGAGACGGCAGAAGGACAGATACGCAGTATTTT	CASSHRDGRRTDTQYF
TRBJ2-7	.	.	TRBV28	TGTGCCAGCAGTTCGGGCGGCGCGAACTACGAGCAGTACTTC	CASSSGGANYEQYF
TRBJ1-4	few	TRBD1	TRBV4-1	TGCGCCAGCAGCTCATCATCATTGGGGCGGACAGGCCTAAAACTGTTTTTT	CASSSSSLGRTGLKLFF
TRBJ2-5	.	.	TRBV6-5	TGTGCCAGCAGTTCCTTCCGGAATCAAGAGACCCAGTACTTC	CASSSFRNQETQYF
TRBJ2-1	.	TRBD2	TRBV4-1	TGCGCCAGCAAAGGGGGGAGCGGGAGACCCTACAATGAGCAGTTCTTC	CASKGGSGRPYNEQFF
TRBJ1-1	.	TRBD1	TRBV18	TGTGCCAGCTCGATCCAGGGGGAGGCTGAAGCTTTCTTT	CASSIQGEAEAFF
TRBJ1-4	.	TRBD1	TRBV29-1	TGCAGCGTTATTTTGCTCGGGACAGGCGATGAAAAACTGTTTTTT	CSVILLGTGDEKLFF
TRBJ2-7	.	.	TRBV5-1	TGCGCCAGCAGCCGGACGGAGGTCCACGAGCAGTACTTC	CASSRTEVHEQYF
TRBJ2-7	.	TRBD1	TRBV5-5	TGTGCCAGCAGCGAAGCAGGGACAGGGGCGTACGAGCAGTACTTC	CASSEAGTGAYEQYF
TRBJ2-2	.	TRBD1	TRBV11-2	TGTGCCAGCAGCCAACGGGACAGGTCAACCGGGGAGCTGTTTTTT	CASSQRDRSTGELFF
TRBJ2-7	.	.	TRBV11-2	TGTGCCAGCAGACCCTCTTCCGGCGAGCAGTACTTC	CASRPSSGEQYF